The clone carrying this T cell receptor beta chain has only one observation. With a much larger clone just one base away, this may be a read error. The sample originates from a study of T cells in Graves' hyperthyroidism and ophthalmopathy. Using RNA transcripts as the source, TCR beta CDR3 regions were amplified. The HTBI primer set drove a first-round RT-PCR of the TCR CDR3. TCRdb reanalysed the multiplex PCR reads using MiXCR and keeps one entry per CDR3 protein. The data contain a few hundred thousand distinct CDR3 sequences, under 60% of them seen just once; the ten biggest clones take up more than 7%. The CDR3 extends over 15 amino acids. Trimming took off 1 base at V and 0 bases at J, with 10 bases between the two ends.

The gene calls are TRBV12-3 or TRBV12-4 and TRBJ2-7; the D is unclear. This sequence originates from a woman between 18 and 30 years old with Graves' hyperthyroidism. The sample was peripheral blood or thyroid tissue (not recorded which). The CDR3 nucleotides are TGTGCCAGCAGTTTAGGGGCATCGGCCTCCTACGAGCAGTACTTC. Protein product: CASSLGASASYEQYF.